Following are 29 T cell receptor beta chains from one sample sequenced in a study of T cells in Graves' hyperthyroidism and ophthalmopathy (dated by TCRdb to the late 2010s). Libraries were made using multiplex PCR. Sequencing used an Illumina HiSeq 2000. The TCR beta CDR3 regions were amplified from RNA transcripts. The TCR CDR3 was subjected to a first round of RT-PCR using the HTBI primer set and the Qiagen OneStep RT-PCR kit. The public reads were run again by TCRdb, first through fastp at Q25 and then through MiXCR, and only productive beta chains were kept. Rows merge per CDR3 protein into single entries with the most common DNA and genes. A total of some 510,000 distinct CDR3 sequences appear in this sample, about 43% of them only once. In total, the top ten clones hold approximately 8.2% of the sample. Sequencing was carried out using peripheral blood or thyroid tissue (not recorded which). The receptors come from a woman between 18 and 30 years old with Graves' hyperthyroidism. Donor details come from another sample of the same person, matched by shared clones.

The chain is built from TRBV4-1 and TRBJ1-1, with D unresolved. This CDR3 comprises 15 residues. Germline CDR1 reads MGHRA; CDR2 reads YSYEKL. Trimming removed 0 bases at V and 0 bases at J, with 8 bases between. CDR3 residues: CASSQEPGMNTEAFF. The CDR3 bases are TGCGCCAGCAGCCAAGAACCGGGAATGAACACTGAAGCTTTCTTT.

The genes are TRBV24-1 and TRBJ1-2; D is possibly TRBD1 (6 bases). This CDR3 comprises 13 residues. V lost 5 bases and J lost 2, with 8 bases in between. Germline V gene sequence: CDR1 KGHDR, CDR2 SFDVKD. In nucleotides, the CDR3 is TGTGCCACCAGTGCGGACAGCAACTATGGCTACACCTTC. This sequence encodes CATSADSNYGYTF.

This chain uses TRBV7-9 with TRBJ2-7; D might be TRBD1 or TRBD2, each matching 5 bases. The CDR3 contains 14 residues. The V and J ends lost 3 bases and 6 bases respectively, with 15 bases between them. Looked up from germline, CDR1 is SEHNR and CDR2 is FQNEAQ (reference sequence). CDR3 amino acids: CASSLGSIGAEQYF. The CDR3 DNA reads as TGTGCCAGCAGCTTGGGGAGTATCGGGGCCGAGCAGTACTTC.

The rearrangement joins TRBV20-1 to TRBJ2-5; 7 positions match TRBD2. The end of the DNA is better explained by TRBJ2-7, so the J call may be wrong. The CDR3 covers 15 residues. Looked up from germline, CDR1 is DFQATT and CDR2 is SNEGSKA (reference sequence). CDR3 loop: CSARASWGGSYEQYF. The CDR3 region has the DNA TGCAGTGCCCGGGCCTCGTGGGGGGGCTCCTACGAGCAGTACTTC.

The rearrangement uses TRBV14 and TRBJ1-4, with D possibly TRBD1 on 5 matching bases. V was shortened by 0 bases and J by 4 bases, with 9 bases between the two germline ends. The germline gives CDR1 SGHDN, CDR2 FVKESK. CDR3 length: 15 amino acids. CDR3 residues: CASSQDPRVNEKLFF. In DNA, the CDR3 is TGTGCCAGCAGCCAAGATCCCAGGGTTAATGAAAAACTGTTTTTT.

CDR3 sequence reads: CASSLGAAQETQYF. The CDR3 DNA is TGTGCCAGCAGCTTAGGAGCCGCACAAGAGACCCAGTACTTC. This chain connects TRBV7-9 to TRBJ2-5; D is ambiguous. Germline V lookup: CDR1 SEHNR, CDR2 FQNEAQ (reference sequence). The CDR3 has 14 amino acids. V lost 1 base, J lost 2 bases, and 8 bases lay in between.

Comments on this clonotype: Being one base from a much bigger clone, this may be a read error. The chain combines TRBV6-1 with TRBJ2-5, with D maybe TRBD1 (6 bases). CDR1 and CDR2 (germline): MNHNS, SASEGT. The ends were cut back, 7 bases at V and 5 bases at J, with 17 bases in the middle. This CDR3 comprises 14 residues. DNA of the CDR3: TGTGCCAGCAACCGGGACAAGTCCCAGGAGACCCAGTACTTC. Its protein product is CASNRDKSQETQYF.

V and J are TRBV29-1 and TRBJ1-3, with 10 bases that match TRBD1. The CDR3 length is 12 residues. CDR1 and CDR2 from the germline V gene are SQVTM and ANQGSEA. Trimming at V came to 7 bases and at J to 12 bases, leaving 9 bases not matched to a gene. The CDR3 coding sequence is TGCAGCGCAGTCGCCGGGACAGGGGTCATATATTTT. Its protein product is CSAVAGTGVIYF.

The rearrangement uses TRBV7-2 and TRBJ1-5; a possible D gene is TRBD1 (5 bases). The CDR3 runs 13 residues. V was pared by 3 bases and J by 6 bases, with 9 bases between. Germline CDR1 SGHTA, CDR2 FQGNSA. In DNA, the CDR3 is TGTGCCAGCAGCTTCAGGGACGGTCAGCCCCAGCATTTT. The encoded protein is CASSFRDGQPQHF.

This clonotype was detected only a few times. The CDR3 DNA reads TGTGCCAGCAGCATCCCAGGGGCTGAAGCTTTCTTT. It translates to CASSIPGAEAFF. The J gene is TRBJ1-1, the V gene TRBV12-3 or TRBV12-4, with TRBD1 as a possible D gene (6 bases). V dropped 6 bases and J dropped 6 bases, with 11 bases sitting between them. This CDR3 spans 12 amino acids.

This clonotype showed up many times. J is TRBJ2-2 and V is TRBV2, with D perhaps matching TRBD2 (5 bases). The germline gives CDR1 SNHLY, CDR2 FYNNEI. Between the trimmed V and J ends, which lost 7 bases and 3 bases, there was a span of 9 bases. CDR3 length: 13 amino acids. The CDR3 is CASTWGDTGELFF. The CDR3 DNA reads TGTGCCAGCACCTGGGGAGACACCGGGGAGCTGTTTTTT.

The chain recombines TRBV20-1 with TRBJ1-2; tentatively, D is TRBD1 (5 bases). V lost 5 bases, J lost 4 bases, and 11 bases lay in between. The CDR3 is made up of 12 amino acids. Germline loops: CDR1 DFQATT, CDR2 SNEGSKA (reference sequence). CDR3 DNA: TGCAGTGCTCCTGACAGCCCCTATGGCTACACCTTC. It translates to CSAPDSPYGYTF.

This chain connects TRBV20-1 to TRBJ1-4, with D possibly matching TRBD1 (5 bases). Germline CDR1 DFQATT, CDR2 SNEGSKA (reference sequence). There are 14 residues in the CDR3. V lost 5 bases and J lost 7, with 17 bases in between. CDR3 sequence (DNA): TGCAGTGCTGTACGACAGCCCGAAGGTGAAAAACTGTTTTTT. This codes for CSAVRQPEGEKLFF.

This clonotype was recorded a few times. V is TRBV7-2 and J is TRBJ2-7; unclear D gene. This CDR3 comprises 15 residues. Germline V gene lookup returns CDR1 SGHTA and CDR2 FQGNSA. Trimming removed 2 bases from V and 0 bases from J, with 11 bases in between. The chain's CDR3 is CASSLSATTSYEQYF. DNA of the CDR3: TGTGCCAGCAGCTTAAGTGCTACCACCTCCTACGAGCAGTACTTC.

This clonotype showed up just once. The junction departs from germline at one end; a sequencing error may be responsible. The chain has TRBV7-9 and TRBJ1-1, with a tentative D call TRBD1 (5 bases). Looked up from germline, CDR1 is SEHNR and CDR2 is FQNEAQ (reference sequence). The CDR3 extends over 15 amino acids. The CDR3 spells CASSPSGRGDTEAFF. DNA for the CDR3: TGCGCCAGCAGCCCCTCTGGTCGAGGGGACACTGAAGCTTTCTTT. The full variable domain, completed using reference TRBV7-9 and TRBJ1-1, is DTGVSQNPRHKITKRGQNVTFRCDPISEHNRLYWYRQTLGQGPEFLTYFQNEAQLEKSRLLSDRFSAERPKGSFSTLEIQRTEQGDSAMYLCASSPSGRGDTEAFFGQGTRLTVV.

This rearrangement joins TRBV29-1 to TRBJ1-2; 7 bases align to TRBD1. This CDR3 is 13 amino acids long. The trim removed 4 bases at V and 2 bases at J, leaving 4 bases unmatched. Germline V gives CDR1 SQVTM, CDR2 ANQGSEA. The CDR3 sequence: CSVGGRGNYGYTF. In nucleotides, the CDR3 is TGCAGCGTTGGGGGCAGGGGGAACTATGGCTACACCTTC.

The chain is built from TRBV6-6 and TRBJ1-1, with no clear D. The CDR3 runs 13 residues. Trimming removed 5 bases at V and 1 base at J, with 8 bases between. The germline V gene encodes CDR1 MNHNY and CDR2 SVGAGI (reference sequence). CDR3 protein: CASSRRQNTEAFF. Written as DNA, the CDR3 is TGTGCCAGCAGTCGCCGACAGAACACTGAAGCTTTCTTT.

This clonotype was observed a handful of times. CDR3 in amino acids: CACRDRVSYEQYF. In nucleotides, the CDR3 is TGTGCCTGCCGGGACAGGGTCTCCTACGAGCAGTACTTC. J is TRBJ2-7 and V is TRBV2; the match to TRBD1 covers 9 bases. Germline V gene lookup returns CDR1 SNHLY and CDR2 FYNNEI. The CDR3 runs 13 residues. Losses at the gene ends were 11 bases for V and 0 bases for J; bases not matched to a gene: 5.

The table lists this clonotype with many counts. The genes are TRBV7-2 and TRBJ1-1; 7 positions agree with TRBD1. The ends lost 5 bases at V and 8 bases at J; junction bases unmatched: 11. CDR3 length equals 14 residues. The V gene's germline CDR1 is SGHTA and CDR2 FQGNSA. The CDR3: CASSVDRESQEAFF. The CDR3 DNA reads TGTGCCAGCAGCGTCGACAGGGAAAGTCAGGAAGCTTTCTTT. Variable domain in full (rest from reference TRBV7-2 and TRBJ1-1): GAGVSQSPSNKVTEKGKDVELRCDPISGHTALYWYRQSLGQGLEFLIYFQGNSAPDKSGLPSDRFSAERTGGSVSTLTIQRTQQEDSAVYLCASSVDRESQEAFFGQGTRLTVV.

This clonotype appeared a few times. The gene calls are TRBV6-6 and TRBJ2-7; the D is unclear. The CDR3 extends over 13 amino acids. The V gene's germline CDR1 is MNHNY and CDR2 SVGAGI (reference sequence). Trimming left V 6 bases short and J 6 bases short, with 15 bases between. CDR3: CASSRAVGLEQYF. The CDR3 DNA is TGTGCCAGCAGCCGGGCGGTTGGCCTCGAGCAGTACTTC.

This clonotype has more than one count but fewer than ten. This chain connects TRBV7-3 to TRBJ1-2; D gene unclear. Trimming took off 5 bases at V and 0 bases at J, with 10 bases between the two ends. CDR1 is SGHTA and CDR2 is FQGTGA in the germline V gene. The CDR3 loop spans 14 amino acids. Here the CDR3 reads CASSLWVANYGYTF. CDR3 DNA sequence: TGTGCCAGCAGCCTATGGGTAGCTAACTATGGCTACACCTTC.

The V call is TRBV5-1, the J call TRBJ1-3; the D is unclear. The CDR3 sequence is 16 residues long. Trimming took off 4 bases at V and 0 bases at J, with 14 bases between the two ends. The germline V gene has CDR1 SGHRS and CDR2 YFSETQ. Here the CDR3 DNA reads TGCGCCAGCAGCCAAGATCCGCGAGTCTCTGGAAACACCATATATTTT. This encodes CASSQDPRVSGNTIYF.

This clonotype was recorded a few times. A much larger clone differs from this one at a single base, so this may be a read error. The rearrangement uses TRBV10-3 and TRBJ2-6; no reliable D call. V lost 6 bases, J lost 4 bases, and 10 bases lay in between. Per germline, CDR1 ENHRY and CDR2 SYGVKD. The CDR3 sequence is 14 residues long. CDR3 in amino acids: CAISNVAGANVLTF. The CDR3 nucleotides are TGTGCCATCAGCAACGTAGCCGGGGCCAACGTCCTGACTTTC.

This clonotype was found many times. This sequence joins TRBV7-3 and TRBJ1-1, with D uncertain. Trimming shortened V by 3 bases and J by 0 bases, and 5 bases separated the two germline ends. CDR3 length: 13 residues. The V gene's germline CDR1 is SGHTA and CDR2 FQGTGA. The CDR3 DNA reads as TGTGCCAGCAGCTTTAGTGTGAACACTGAAGCTTTCTTT. It codes for CASSFSVNTEAFF. Together with reference TRBV7-3 and TRBJ1-1, the CDR3 gives the full variable domain: GAGVSQTPSNKVTEKGKYVELRCDPISGHTALYWYRQSLGQGPEFLIYFQGTGAADDSGLPNDRFFAVRPEGSVSTLKIQRTERGDSAVYLCASSFSVNTEAFFGQGTRLTVV.

The chain employs TRBV25-1 and TRBJ2-3; 11 bases are shared with TRBD1. V lost 8 bases to trimming and J lost 4 bases; unmatched junction nucleotides: 14. This CDR3 comprises 17 residues. The germline gives CDR1 MGHDK, CDR2 SYGVNS. The CDR3 protein is CASRGPVTDRGPDTQYF. The CDR3 region has the DNA TGTGCCAGCCGCGGACCAGTGACGGACAGGGGGCCAGATACGCAGTATTTT.

This clonotype has just one count. The chain couples TRBV7-2 to TRBJ1-2; 8 bases align to TRBD1. V was clipped by 3 bases and J by 6 bases; unmatched bases: 12. CDR1 and CDR2 from the germline V gene are SGHTA and FQGNSA. The CDR3 consists of 16 residues. CDR3 DNA: TGTGCCAGCAGCTTGGGCGGACGGACAGGGAGCCATGGCTACACCTTC. This encodes CASSLGGRTGSHGYTF.

J is TRBJ1-1 and V is TRBV6-5; D is ambiguous. The V gene lost 10 bases and the J gene lost 5 bases, with 11 bases spanning the gap. The CDR3 length is 11 residues. The V gene's germline CDR1 is MNHEY and CDR2 SVGAGI. The chain's CDR3 is CATGRGTEAFF. For the CDR3, the DNA is TGTGCCACGGGCCGAGGGACTGAAGCTTTCTTT.

This clonotype was recorded many times. The V and J genes are TRBV2 and TRBJ1-2; 10 bases are a match to TRBD1. The CDR3 loop spans 12 amino acids. Per germline, CDR1 SNHLY and CDR2 FYNNEI. J gave up 11 bases and V 9 bases, and 9 bases lay outside the gene matches. CDR3 bases: TGTGCCAGAGCCGGGACAGGGGACCCTTACACCTTC. It is translated as CARAGTGDPYTF.

This clonotype was observed a few times. This chain connects TRBV14 to TRBJ1-5, with D unclear. The germline V gene has CDR1 SGHDN and CDR2 FVKESK. Trimming cost V 3 bases and J 7 bases, with 10 bases left between them. This CDR3 is 13 amino acids long. This CDR3 reads CASSQGEGQPQHF. The CDR3 nucleotides read TGTGCCAGCAGCCAGGGAGAGGGACAGCCCCAGCATTTT.